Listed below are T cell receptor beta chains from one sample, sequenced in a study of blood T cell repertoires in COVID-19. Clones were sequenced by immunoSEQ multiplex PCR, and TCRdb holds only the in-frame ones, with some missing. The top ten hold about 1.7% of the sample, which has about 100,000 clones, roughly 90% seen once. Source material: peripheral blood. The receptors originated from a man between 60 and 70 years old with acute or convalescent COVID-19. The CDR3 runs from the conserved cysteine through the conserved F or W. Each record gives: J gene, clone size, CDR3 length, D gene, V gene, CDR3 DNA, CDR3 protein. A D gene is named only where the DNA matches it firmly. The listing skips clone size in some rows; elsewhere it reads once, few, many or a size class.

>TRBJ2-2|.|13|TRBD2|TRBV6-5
TGTGCCAGCACTCTAGCGGGACCCGGGGAGCTGTTTTTT
CASTLAGPGELFF
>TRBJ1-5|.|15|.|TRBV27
TGTGCCAGCAGTTTAGCTGCCCGGGTGGATCAGCCCCAGCATTTT
CASSLAARVDQPQHF
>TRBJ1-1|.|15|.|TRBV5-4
TGTGCCAGCAGCTTGGTCGCGGGGAGGGGCACTGAAGCTTTCTTT
CASSLVAGRGTEAFF
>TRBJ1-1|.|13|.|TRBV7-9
TGTGCCAGCAGCTCCATTAGGAACACTGAAGCTTTCTTT
CASSSIRNTEAFF
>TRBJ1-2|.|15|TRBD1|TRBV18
TGTGCCAGCTCACCACCGGGACAGGTGCCCTATGGCTACACCTTC
CASSPPGQVPYGYTF
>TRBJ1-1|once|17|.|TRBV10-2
TGCGCCAGCAGTGAGTCAGGGCGGGCTCTGATGAACACTGAAGCTTTCTTT
CASSESGRALMNTEAFF
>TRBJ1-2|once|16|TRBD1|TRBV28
TGTGCCAGCAGTTCGGTGCGGGCGGACAGGGACTATGGCTACACCTTC
CASSSVRADRDYGYTF
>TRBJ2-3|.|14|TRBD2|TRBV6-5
TGTGCCAGCCTAAGGACTAGCGTGGCAGATACGCAGTATTTT
CASLRTSVADTQYF
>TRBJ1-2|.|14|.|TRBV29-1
TGCAGCGTTGAAATTAAAGACAAGATGTCGGGCTACACCTTC
CSVEIKDKMSGYTF
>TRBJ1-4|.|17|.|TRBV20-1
TGCAGTGCTAGTAATCCCTTGGTCGGGGGAGCTAATGAAAAACTGTTTTTT
CSASNPLVGGANEKLFF
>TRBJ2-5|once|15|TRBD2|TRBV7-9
TGTGCCAGCAGCCCACGAGGACTAGGCCAAGAGACCCAGTACTTC
CASSPRGLGQETQYF
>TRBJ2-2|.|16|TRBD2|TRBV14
TGTGCCAGCAGCCGCCTTAGCGGGAGGGCTGGCGGGGAGCTGTTTTTT
CASSRLSGRAGGELFF
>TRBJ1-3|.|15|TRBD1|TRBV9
TGTGCCAGCAGCGAAGGGACAGGCTCTGGAAACACCATATATTTT
CASSEGTGSGNTIYF
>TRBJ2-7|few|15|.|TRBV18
TGTGCCAGCTCACCACTGGCTAGCAGCTCCTACGAGCAGTACTTC
CASSPLASSSYEQYF
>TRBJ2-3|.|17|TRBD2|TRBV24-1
TGTGCCACCAGTGACCCTAGCGGCAAGCGAGTCACAGATACGCAGTATTTT
CATSDPSGKRVTDTQYF
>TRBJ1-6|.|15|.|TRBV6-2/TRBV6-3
TGTGCCAGCAGTTACTCGGGACATGATAATTCACCCCTCCACTTT
CASSYSGHDNSPLHF
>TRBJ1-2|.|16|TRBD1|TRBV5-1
TGCGCCAGCAGCGCCGGACAGGGGGCGGGATACTATGGCTACACCTTC
CASSAGQGAGYYGYTF
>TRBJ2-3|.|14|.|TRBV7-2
TGTGCCAGCAGCTTAGCGGGCTACACAGATACGCAGTATTTT
CASSLAGYTDTQYF
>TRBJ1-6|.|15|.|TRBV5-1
TGCGCCAGCAGCTTGGAGCAGGGTGGAAATTCACCCCTCCACTTT
CASSLEQGGNSPLHF
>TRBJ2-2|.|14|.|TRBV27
TGTGCCAGCAGCATTAGGCAGGGAACCGGGGAGCTGTTTTTT
CASSIRQGTGELFF
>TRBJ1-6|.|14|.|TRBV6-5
TGTGCCAGCAGTTCGTCACGGAGGGATTCACCCCTCCACTTT
CASSSSRRDSPLHF
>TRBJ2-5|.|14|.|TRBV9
TGTGCCAGCAGTAAGTGGGGGGACTCGGAGACCCAGTACTTC
CASSKWGDSETQYF
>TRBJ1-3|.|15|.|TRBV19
TGTGCCAGTAAACCACAGGAACTCTCTGGAAACACCATATATTTT
CASKPQELSGNTIYF
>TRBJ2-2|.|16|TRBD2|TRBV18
TGTGCCAGCTCACCTATCACGGGAGGGCGAACCGGGGAGCTGTTTTTT
CASSPITGGRTGELFF
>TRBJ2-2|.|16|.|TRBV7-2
TGTGCCAGCAGCACCCCTAGCGGAAGGGGGTCCGGGGAGCTGTTTTTT
CASSTPSGRGSGELFF
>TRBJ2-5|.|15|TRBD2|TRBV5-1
TGCGCCAGCGGCAAACTAGCGGGGTTCCAAGAGACCCAGTACTTC
CASGKLAGFQETQYF
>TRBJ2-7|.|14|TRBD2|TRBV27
TGTGCCAGCACCCGTCTGGGAGGGATCTACGAGCAGTACTTC
CASTRLGGIYEQYF
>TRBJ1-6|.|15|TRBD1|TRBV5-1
TGCGCCAGCAGCCTAGGGGGCAGGGCTGATTCACCCCTCCACTTT
CASSLGGRADSPLHF
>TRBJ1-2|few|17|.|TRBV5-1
TGCGCCAGCAGCCCCAGAGGGGAGGGACAACTTAACTATGGCTACACCTTC
CASSPRGEGQLNYGYTF
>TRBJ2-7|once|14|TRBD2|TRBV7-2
TGTGCCAGCAGCCGGGAGGCCAACTCCTACGAGCAGTACTTC
CASSREANSYEQYF
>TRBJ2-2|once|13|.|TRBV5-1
TGCGCCAGCAGCCTGGACAGCACCGGGGAGCTGTTTTTT
CASSLDSTGELFF
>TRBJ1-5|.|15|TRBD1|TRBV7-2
TGTGCCAGCAGCTCCCGAACAGGGGATATCCAGCCCCAGCATTTT
CASSSRTGDIQPQHF
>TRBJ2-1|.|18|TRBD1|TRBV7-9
TGTGCCAGCAGCTTGGTTGCAATCTGGGACAGGTCGTACAATGAGCAGTTCTTC
CASSLVAIWDRSYNEQFF
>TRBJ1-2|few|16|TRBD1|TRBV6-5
TGTGCCAGCAGTTACTCGAGGACAGGGGGCGGCTATGGCTACACCTTC
CASSYSRTGGGYGYTF
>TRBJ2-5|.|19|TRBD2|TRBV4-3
TGCGCCAGCAGCCAAGATACGCATCCTAGCGGGACGGAAATGGAGACCCAGTACTTC
CASSQDTHPSGTEMETQYF